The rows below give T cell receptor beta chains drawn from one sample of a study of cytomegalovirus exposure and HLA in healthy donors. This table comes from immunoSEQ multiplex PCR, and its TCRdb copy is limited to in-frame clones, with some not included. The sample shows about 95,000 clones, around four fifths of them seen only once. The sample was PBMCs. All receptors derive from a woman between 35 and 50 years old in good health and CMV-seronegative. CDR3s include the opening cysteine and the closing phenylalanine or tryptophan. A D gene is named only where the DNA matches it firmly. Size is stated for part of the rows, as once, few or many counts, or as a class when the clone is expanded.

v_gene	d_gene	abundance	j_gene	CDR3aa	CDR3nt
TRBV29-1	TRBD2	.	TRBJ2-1	CSVLSGLVSYNEQFF	TGCAGCGTTCTATCGGGACTAGTCTCCTACAATGAGCAGTTCTTC
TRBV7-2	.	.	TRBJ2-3	CASRGQRGTDTQYF	TGTGCCAGCAGGGGACAGCGGGGGACAGATACGCAGTATTTT
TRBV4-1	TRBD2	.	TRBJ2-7	CASSPLAGGRVEQYF	TGCGCCAGCAGCCCTCTAGCGGGGGGGCGTGTCGAGCAGTACTTC
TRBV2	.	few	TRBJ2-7	CASRAEEGLKDEQYF	TGTGCCAGCAGGGCGGAGGAAGGCCTTAAGGACGAGCAGTACTTC
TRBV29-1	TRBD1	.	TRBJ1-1	CSGKTGTVNTEAFF	TGCAGCGGCAAAACCGGGACAGTGAACACTGAAGCTTTCTTT
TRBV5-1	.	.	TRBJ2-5	CASSLTGGQETQYF	TGCGCCAGCAGCTTAACGGGGGGCCAGGAGACCCAGTACTTC
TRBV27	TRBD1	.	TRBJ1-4	CASGQGATNEKLFF	TGTGCCAGCGGTCAGGGGGCAACTAATGAAAAACTGTTTTTT
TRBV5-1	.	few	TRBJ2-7	CASSPLQGIKNEQYF	TGCGCCAGCAGCCCCCTTCAGGGGATTAAGAACGAGCAGTACTTC
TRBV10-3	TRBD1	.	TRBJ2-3	CAISESGQSNPRTDTQYF	TGTGCCATCAGTGAGTCGGGACAGTCCAACCCGCGCACAGATACGCAGTATTTT
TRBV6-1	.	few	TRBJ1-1	CASRLQMNTEAFF	TGTGCCAGCAGGCTCCAGATGAACACTGAAGCTTTCTTT
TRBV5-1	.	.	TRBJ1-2	CASSLDYPSDGGYTF	TGCGCCAGCAGCTTAGACTATCCCTCCGATGGTGGCTACACCTTC
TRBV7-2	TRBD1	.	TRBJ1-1	CASSGRDRGFFKNTEAFF	TGTGCCAGCAGCGGAAGGGACAGGGGCTTTTTCAAGAACACTGAAGCTTTCTTT
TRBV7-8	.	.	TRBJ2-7	CASSLIRGYEQYF	TGTGCCAGCAGCTTGATCAGGGGATACGAGCAGTACTTC
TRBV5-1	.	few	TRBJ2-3	CASSLGGSLTDTQYF	TGCGCCAGCAGCTTGGGAGGGTCCCTCACAGATACGCAGTATTTT
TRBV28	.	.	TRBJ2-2	CATPGSPGELFF	TGTGCCACCCCCGGGAGCCCCGGGGAGCTGTTTTTT
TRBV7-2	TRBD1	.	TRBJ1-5	CASSIRGNQPQHF	TGTGCCAGCAGCATCAGGGGGAATCAGCCCCAGCATTTT
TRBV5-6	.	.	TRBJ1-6	CASSLGGESYNSPLHF	TGTGCCAGCAGCTTGGGGGGGGAGTCGTATAATTCACCCCTCCACTTT
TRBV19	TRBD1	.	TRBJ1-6	CASSNVGGTDNSPLHF	TGTGCCAGTAGTAACGTCGGCGGGACAGATAATTCACCCCTCCACTTT
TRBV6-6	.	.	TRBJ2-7	CASSYSRGYYEQYF	TGTGCCAGCAGTTACTCGAGAGGATACTACGAGCAGTACTTC
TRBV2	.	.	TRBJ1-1	CASSEIQGHTEAFF	TGTGCCAGCAGTGAAATCCAGGGCCACACTGAAGCTTTCTTT
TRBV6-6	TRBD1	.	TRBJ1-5	CASRKPGTDLQPQHF	TGTGCCAGCAGGAAACCAGGGACAGACCTTCAGCCCCAGCATTTT
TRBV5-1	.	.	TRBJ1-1	CASHLIENTEAFF	TGCGCCAGCCATTTGATAGAGAACACTGAAGCTTTCTTT
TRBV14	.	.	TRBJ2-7	CASSRRDTYEQYF	TGTGCCAGCAGCCGACGGGACACCTACGAGCAGTACTTC
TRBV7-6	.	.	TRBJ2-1	CASSSLNNEQFF	TGTGCCAGCAGCTCTCTTAACAATGAGCAGTTCTTC
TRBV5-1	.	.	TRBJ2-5	CASSLAQYQETQYF	TGCGCCAGCAGCTTGGCACAGTATCAAGAGACCCAGTACTTC